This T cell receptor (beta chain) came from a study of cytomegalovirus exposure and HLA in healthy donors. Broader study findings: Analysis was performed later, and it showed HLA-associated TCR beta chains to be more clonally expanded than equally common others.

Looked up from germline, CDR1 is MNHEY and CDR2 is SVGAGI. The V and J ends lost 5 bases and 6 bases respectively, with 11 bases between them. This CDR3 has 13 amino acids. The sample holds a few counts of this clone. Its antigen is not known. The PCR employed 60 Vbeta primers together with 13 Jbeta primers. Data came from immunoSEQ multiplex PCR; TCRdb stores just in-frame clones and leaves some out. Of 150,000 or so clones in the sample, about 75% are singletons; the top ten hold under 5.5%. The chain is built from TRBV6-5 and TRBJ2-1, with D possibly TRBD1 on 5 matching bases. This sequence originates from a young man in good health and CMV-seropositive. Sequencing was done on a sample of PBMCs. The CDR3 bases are TGTGCCAGCAGTACCCTCCAGGGCAATGAGCAGTTCTTC. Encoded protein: CASSTLQGNEQFF.